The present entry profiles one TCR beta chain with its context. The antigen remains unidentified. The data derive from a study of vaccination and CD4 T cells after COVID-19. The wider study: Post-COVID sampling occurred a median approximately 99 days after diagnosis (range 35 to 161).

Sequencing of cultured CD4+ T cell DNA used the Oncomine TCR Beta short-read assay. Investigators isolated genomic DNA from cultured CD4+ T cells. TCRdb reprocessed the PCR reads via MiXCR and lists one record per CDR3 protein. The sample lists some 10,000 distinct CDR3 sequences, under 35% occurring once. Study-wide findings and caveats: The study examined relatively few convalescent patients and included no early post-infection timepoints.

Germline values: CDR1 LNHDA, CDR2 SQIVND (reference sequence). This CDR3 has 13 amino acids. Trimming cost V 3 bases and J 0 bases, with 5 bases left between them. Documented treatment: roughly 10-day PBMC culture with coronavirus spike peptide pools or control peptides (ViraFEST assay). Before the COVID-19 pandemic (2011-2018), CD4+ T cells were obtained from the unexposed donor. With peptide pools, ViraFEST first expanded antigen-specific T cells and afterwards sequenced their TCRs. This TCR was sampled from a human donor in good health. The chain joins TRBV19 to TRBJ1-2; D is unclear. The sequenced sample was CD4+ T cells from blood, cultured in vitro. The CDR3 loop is CASSMTPNYGYTF. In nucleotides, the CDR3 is TGTGCCAGTAGTATGACACCTAACTATGGCTACACCTTC.